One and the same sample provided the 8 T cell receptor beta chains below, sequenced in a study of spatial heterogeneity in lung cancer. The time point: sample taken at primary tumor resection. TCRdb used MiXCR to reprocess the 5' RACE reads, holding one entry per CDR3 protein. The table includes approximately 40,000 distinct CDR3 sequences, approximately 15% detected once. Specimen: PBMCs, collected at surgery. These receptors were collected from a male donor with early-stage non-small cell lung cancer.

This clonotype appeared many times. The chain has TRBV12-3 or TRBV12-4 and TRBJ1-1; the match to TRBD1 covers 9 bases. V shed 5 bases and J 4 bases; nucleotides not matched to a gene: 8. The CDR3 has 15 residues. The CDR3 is CASSRPGQGATEAFF. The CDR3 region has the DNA TGTGCCAGCAGTCGACCGGGACAGGGCGCCACTGAAGCTTTCTTT.

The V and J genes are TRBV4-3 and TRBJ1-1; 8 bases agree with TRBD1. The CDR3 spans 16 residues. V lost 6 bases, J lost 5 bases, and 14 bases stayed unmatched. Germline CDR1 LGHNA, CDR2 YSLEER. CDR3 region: CASREHLQGGGTEAFF. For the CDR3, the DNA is TGCGCCAGCAGAGAGCATCTACAGGGGGGAGGGACTGAAGCTTTCTTT.

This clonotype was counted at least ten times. The CDR3 DNA sequence: TGCAGCGTTGGGGAGGGGGGCCCAGATACGCAGTATTTT. As protein: CSVGEGGPDTQYF. The rearrangement uses TRBV29-1 and TRBJ2-3; perhaps TRBD2 as D (7 bases). V lost 4 bases and J lost 4, with 12 bases in between. Germline-derived CDR1 and CDR2 are SQVTM and ANQGSEA. The CDR3 runs to 13 residues.

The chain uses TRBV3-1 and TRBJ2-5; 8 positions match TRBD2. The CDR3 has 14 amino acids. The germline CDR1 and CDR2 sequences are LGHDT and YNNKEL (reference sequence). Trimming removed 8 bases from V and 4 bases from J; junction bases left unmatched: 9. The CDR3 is CASALAGGTETQYF. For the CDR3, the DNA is TGTGCCAGCGCTCTGGCGGGGGGAACAGAGACCCAGTACTTC.

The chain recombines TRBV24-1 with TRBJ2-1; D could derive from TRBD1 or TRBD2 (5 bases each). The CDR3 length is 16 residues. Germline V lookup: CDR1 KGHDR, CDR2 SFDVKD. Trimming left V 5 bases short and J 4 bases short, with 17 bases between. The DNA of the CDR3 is TGTGCCACCAGTGGGGGGACCCCCGACCGGTACAATGAGCAGTTCTTC. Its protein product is CATSGGTPDRYNEQFF.

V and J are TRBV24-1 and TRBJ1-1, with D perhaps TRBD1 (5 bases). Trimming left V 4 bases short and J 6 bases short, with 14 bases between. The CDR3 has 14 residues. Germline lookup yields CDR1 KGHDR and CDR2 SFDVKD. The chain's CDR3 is CATSDPAGDAEAFF. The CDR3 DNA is TGTGCCACCAGTGACCCCGCCGGGGACGCTGAAGCTTTCTTT.

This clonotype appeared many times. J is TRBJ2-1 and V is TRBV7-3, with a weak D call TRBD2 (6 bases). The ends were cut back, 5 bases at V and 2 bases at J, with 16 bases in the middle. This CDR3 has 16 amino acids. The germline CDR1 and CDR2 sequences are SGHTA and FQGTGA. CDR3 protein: CASSLPGTGTYNEQFF. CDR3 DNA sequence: TGTGCCAGCAGCCTACCGGGGACTGGAACCTACAATGAGCAGTTCTTC.

The CDR3 loop is CASSTGQGMDEKLFF. The CDR3 DNA reads as TGCGCCAGCAGCACCGGACAGGGGATGGATGAAAAACTGTTTTTT. This chain links TRBV5-1 with TRBJ1-4; 9 bases agree with TRBD1. The CDR3 has 15 amino acids. Germline CDR1 reads SGHRS; CDR2 reads YFSETQ. V dropped 4 bases and J dropped 6; count of bases not matched to a gene: 7.